This entry is about one T cell receptor beta chain. No cognate antigen has been identified for it. Base quality data are lacking; no much larger clone is found one base away. This record belongs to a study of blood T cell repertoires in COVID-19 (TCRdb year 2020). About the investigation overall: The collaborator samples originated in the United States, Italy and Spain and spanned the acute and convalescent phases of COVID-19. The dataset comprised deeply sampled blood TCRbeta repertoires from subjects exposed to, actively infected with, or recovered from COVID-19. The prospective study material was composed of cDNA or gDNA derived from T cells, B-cell-depleted T cells, or PBMCs. Nearly every sample came with metadata listing a de-identified subject ID, COVID-19 status, age in years and sex. The repertoires were released in a freely available public database meant as a resource for research on the immune response to SARS-CoV-2. The samples were drawn from two sources: the first 160 participants of the ongoing ImmuneRACE study, and 950 to 1,500 subjects contributed by 6 global collaborators. HLA class I and class II types, where available, came from metadata supplied by the sample provider rather than from assay-based typing. Study-wide conclusions, independent of this receptor: Clinical and demographic metadata were provided uncurated, with the amount varying by source and participant.

CDR1 and CDR2, per the germline V gene, are SGHDN and FVKESK. V is shortened by 4 bases, J by 5 bases, and the region joining them spans 20 bases. The CDR3 measures 16 amino acids from cysteine to phenylalanine. Only the CDR3 portion is preserved as DNA: 48 bases, with reading frame beginning at the first base. TCRbeta CDR3 regions were amplified from genomic DNA using the immunoSEQ Assay, a bias-controlled multiplex PCR. On the study's bioinformatics: Within the assay, amplification of reference gene primers was used to estimate how many nucleated cells each sample contained. Sequence reads were collapsed and filtered to measure the absolute abundance of every unique TCRbeta CDR3 rearrangement. For each sample, productive Simpson clonality was calculated as the square root of Simpson's diversity index across productive rearrangements. TCRdb took over this immuneACCESS table, retaining in-frame rearrangements with V and J assigned. Such tables are incomplete; in checked studies, under half of the missing clones stem from an unresolved V gene, and the remainder is unexplained. For V, J and clone size, that table is used; D and trimming come from the DNA. Recorded for this sample are fewer than 300,000 clones; approximately 90% of them occurred a single time. Approximately 2.1% of the sample lies in the top ten.

One collaborating source in Seattle enrolled patients while the patients were actively infected and followed the patients over time throughout the course of disease. Each collaborating institution followed its own protocols to collect whole blood in K2EDTA tubes. For TCRbeta analysis, collaborators shipped samples as frozen whole blood, isolated PBMCs, or DNA extracted from either of those sample types. What was sequenced was peripheral blood. The V and J segments used are TRBV14 and TRBJ2-5; the D gene is perhaps TRBD2, on 6 matching bases. This TCR derives from a woman in her twenties or thirties with COVID-19, enrolled during active disease. The CDR3 region: CASSRAGTGIRETQYF. The DNA is TGTGCCAGCAGCCGTGCGGGAACCGGCATCCGGGAGACCCAGTACTTC.